Listed below are T cell receptor beta chains from one sample, sequenced in a study of T cell responses to AZD1222 COVID-19 vaccine. Measured with immunoSEQ multiplex PCR; TCRdb has only the in-frame clones, and not every one. The sample carries around 78,000 clones, 85% to 90% recorded once. This specimen was peripheral blood, taken 28 days after the second AZD1222 dose. These receptors were taken from an adult who received the AZD1222 COVID-19 vaccine. The CDR3 runs from the conserved cysteine through the conserved F or W. D genes are given only for firm matches. Only some rows state a clone size, as once, few, many or a class for expanded clones.

clone size	V gene	D gene	J gene	CDR3 DNA	CDR3 protein
.	TRBV28	.	TRBJ2-1	TGTGCCAGCAGTTTGGGACTCCACAATGAGCAGTTCTTC	CASSLGLHNEQFF
.	TRBV4-2	.	TRBJ1-5	TGTGCCAGCAGCCAAGATGGGAGGGGGGAGGTCAATCAGCCCCAGCATTTT	CASSQDGRGEVNQPQHF
.	TRBV19	.	TRBJ1-2	TGTGCCAGTAGTGCCAGAACCCCTAGTTCTGGCTACACCTTC	CASSARTPSSGYTF
.	TRBV7-9	.	TRBJ2-7	TGTGCCAGCAGCCAAGGCGGGGGCGGGGAGCAGTACTTC	CASSQGGGGEQYF
few	TRBV6-2/TRBV6-3	.	TRBJ1-5	TGTGCCAGCAGTTATCGGGGCGGGGGGCCCCAGCATTTT	CASSYRGGGPQHF
.	TRBV6-2/TRBV6-3	.	TRBJ2-5	TGTGCCAGCAGTTACCTCAGTCAAGAGACCCAGTACTTC	CASSYLSQETQYF
.	TRBV4-1	.	TRBJ1-5	TGCGCCAGCAGCCAGGGAGGTGTCCAGGTGTCGGGCTATCAGCCCCAGCATTTT	CASSQGGVQVSGYQPQHF
.	TRBV6-5	.	TRBJ1-2	TGTGCCAGCGGAACAGGGACTGGCTACACCTTC	CASGTGTGYTF
.	TRBV18	TRBD1	TRBJ1-2	TGTGCCAGCTCCCGACCAGAGGGGGCCAATGGCTACACCTTC	CASSRPEGANGYTF
.	TRBV6-5	.	TRBJ1-4	TGTGCCAGCAGTTACTCGAATGCAGGGGAGGATGAAAAACTGTTTTTT	CASSYSNAGEDEKLFF
.	TRBV3-1/TRBV3-2	.	TRBJ2-5	TGTGCCAGCAGCCAAGACCCAGGGAGAGGAGAGACCCAGTACTTC	CASSQDPGRGETQYF
.	TRBV19	.	TRBJ1-4	TGTGCCAGTAGTCCCCTCGACGGCTATGAAAAACTGTTTTTT	CASSPLDGYEKLFF
.	TRBV24-1	TRBD2	TRBJ2-3	TGTGCCACCAGTGATTTCTCCGGGACTAGCTCAGATACGCAGTATTTT	CATSDFSGTSSDTQYF
.	TRBV5-4	.	TRBJ2-2	TGTGCCAGCAGCTCGACAGTCGGGGAGCTGTTTTTT	CASSSTVGELFF
.	TRBV5-4	.	TRBJ2-7	TGTGCCAGCAGCTTGGACGCCTACGAGCAGTACTTC	CASSLDAYEQYF
.	TRBV24-1	TRBD1	TRBJ2-1	TGTGCCACCAGTGATCCCCGCAGGACAGGGTTTGAGAATGAGCAGTTCTTC	CATSDPRRTGFENEQFF
once	TRBV3-1/TRBV3-2	.	TRBJ2-1	TGTGCCAGCAGCCAAGATCAGGGATACAATGAGCAGTTCTTC	CASSQDQGYNEQFF
.	TRBV2	.	TRBJ1-2	TGTGCCAGCAGCGGGGACCGCTTTAGTCTAGATGGCTACACCTTC	CASSGDRFSLDGYTF
.	TRBV2	TRBD1	TRBJ1-5	TGTGCCAGCAGTTCGGACAGGGTCGGCAATCAGCCCCAGCATTTT	CASSSDRVGNQPQHF
.	TRBV28	TRBD2	TRBJ2-3	TGTGCCTCAGCAGGTGGGGCTAGCGGGGATGGAGATACGCAGTATTTT	CASAGGASGDGDTQYF
.	TRBV28	.	TRBJ2-5	TGTGCCAGCAGTTCCCAAGAGACCCAGTACTTC	CASSSQETQYF
.	TRBV19	.	TRBJ2-5	TGTGCCAGCAGTCGACGGGAAGAGACCCAGTACTTC	CASSRREETQYF
.	TRBV5-8	TRBD1	TRBJ1-5	TGTGCCAGCAGCTCCGGGACAGGTTTTCGACAGCCCCAGCATTTT	CASSSGTGFRQPQHF
.	TRBV6-2/TRBV6-3	.	TRBJ2-2	TGTGCCAGCAGTTACAAGGTCGGGGAGCTGTTTTTT	CASSYKVGELFF
.	TRBV15	.	TRBJ1-2	TGTGCCACCAGCAGAGATGACAGACTTAACACCTTC	CATSRDDRLNTF
.	TRBV9	TRBD1	TRBJ2-5	TGTGCCAGCAGCGGATCCGGGACAGCCGGGGAGACCCAGTACTTC	CASSGSGTAGETQYF
.	TRBV5-1	.	TRBJ1-2	TGCGCCAGCAGCTTGGGACAGTCCTATGGCTACACCTTC	CASSLGQSYGYTF
.	TRBV3-1/TRBV3-2	.	TRBJ2-7	TGTGCCAGCAGCCAGGGGGGTCAAACCCCACACTTC	CASSQGGQTPHF
once	TRBV5-1	TRBD1	TRBJ2-3	TGCGCCAGCAGCTTGGGGACAGGGGGTAGAGATACGCAGTATTTT	CASSLGTGGRDTQYF
.	TRBV28	.	TRBJ2-3	TGTGCCAGCAGTTTAGAGGGGCGGAGCACAGATACGCAGTATTTT	CASSLEGRSTDTQYF
few	TRBV30	.	TRBJ1-3	TGTGCCTGGAGTGTACTTGTGGGGGACACCATATATTTT	CAWSVLVGDTIYF
.	TRBV7-2	.	TRBJ1-1	TGTGCCACTAAAGGGACCAGGGCAATGGAAAACACTGAAGCTTTCTTT	CATKGTRAMENTEAFF
once	TRBV11-2	.	TRBJ1-1	TGTGCCAGCAGCTTAGAAAAGGGGGGCCTTAAGTACACTGAAGCTTTCTTT	CASSLEKGGLKYTEAFF
.	TRBV13	.	TRBJ2-7	TGTGCCAGCAGCCCACAGGGTCTCGAGCAGTACTTC	CASSPQGLEQYF
.	TRBV7-6	.	TRBJ1-5	TGTGCCAGCAGCTTATTCTCTTGGGGCAGGGGTGGGCAGCCCCAGCATTTT	CASSLFSWGRGGQPQHF
once	TRBV29-1	.	TRBJ2-5	TGCAGCGCCGACGGGTTGCAGTACCAAGAGACCCAGTACTTC	CSADGLQYQETQYF
.	TRBV30	.	TRBJ1-1	TGTGCCTGGAGTGTACTCTCAGGGAACACTGAAGCTTTCTTT	CAWSVLSGNTEAFF
once	TRBV5-1	TRBD2	TRBJ2-1	TGCGCCAGCAGCCACCAGCGGGGGTCCTACAATGAGCAGTTCTTC	CASSHQRGSYNEQFF
.	TRBV3-1/TRBV3-2	TRBD1	TRBJ2-1	TGTGCCAGCAGCCCATACGGGGACAGATATAATGAGCAGTTCTTC	CASSPYGDRYNEQFF